This T cell receptor beta chain is drawn from a study of blood T cell repertoires in COVID-19. On the study more broadly: Specimens from acute and convalescent COVID-19 originated in the United States, Italy and Spain. Nucleic acid was either cDNA or gDNA, and it came from T cells, B-cell-depleted T cells, or PBMCs.

The CDR3 covers 15 residues. Germline CDR1 reads SGHTA; CDR2 reads FQGNSA. J was trimmed by 5 bases and V by 1 base; bases with no gene match: 4. In the original processing: Nucleated cell counts were estimated from reference gene primer amplification. Sequencing was performed with immunoSEQ multiplex PCR; in TCRdb, only in-frame clones are kept and a portion is missing. V, J and clone size are those of that table, while D and trimming were read from the DNA. There are around 93,000 clones in the sample; 82% occur only once, and 15% to 20% lies in the top ten. This TCR came from a man at least 80 years old with acute or convalescent COVID-19. The chain joins TRBV7-2 to TRBJ1-5, with TRBD1 identical over 8 bases. Specimen: peripheral blood. The CDR3: CASSLGQGSDQPQHF. CDR3 nucleotides: TGTGCCAGCAGCTTAGGACAGGGGAGCGATCAGCCCCAGCATTTT. The variable domain in full, with the rest retrieved from reference TRBV7-2 and TRBJ1-5, is GAGVSQSPSNKVTEKGKDVELRCDPISGHTALYWYRQSLGQGLEFLIYFQGNSAPDKSGLPSDRFSAERTGGSVSTLTIQRTQQEDSAVYLCASSLGQGSDQPQHFGDGTRLSIL.